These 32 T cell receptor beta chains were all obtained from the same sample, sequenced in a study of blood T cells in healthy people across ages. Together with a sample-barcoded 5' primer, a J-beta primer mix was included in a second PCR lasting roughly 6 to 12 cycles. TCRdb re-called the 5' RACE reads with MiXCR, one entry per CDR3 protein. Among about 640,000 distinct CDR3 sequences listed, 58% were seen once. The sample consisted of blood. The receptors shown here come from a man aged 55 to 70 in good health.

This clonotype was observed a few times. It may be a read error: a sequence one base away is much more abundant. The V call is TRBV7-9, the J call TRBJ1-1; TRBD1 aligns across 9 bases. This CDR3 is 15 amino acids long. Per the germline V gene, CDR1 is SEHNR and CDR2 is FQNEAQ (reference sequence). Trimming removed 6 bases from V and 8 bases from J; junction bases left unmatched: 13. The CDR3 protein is CASSVTGGASREAFF. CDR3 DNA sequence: TGTGCCAGCAGTGTAACAGGGGGCGCGAGTAGGGAAGCTTTCTTT. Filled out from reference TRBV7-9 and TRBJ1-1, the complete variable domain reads DTGVSQNPRHKITKRGQNVTFRCDPISEHNRLYWYRQTLGQGPEFLTYFQNEAQLEKSRLLSDRFSAERPKGSFSTLEIQRTEQGDSAMYLCASSVTGGASREAFFGQGTRLTVV.

CDR3 region: CSVRQSSVTGELFF. The CDR3 DNA reads TGCAGCGTTCGACAGAGTTCGGTCACCGGGGAGCTGTTTTTT. The V and J genes are TRBV29-1 and TRBJ2-2; the D gene is possibly TRBD1 (5 bases). The CDR3 covers 14 residues. Trimming pared 5 bases from V and 4 bases from J, leaving 14 bases between. The germline CDR1 and CDR2 sequences are SQVTM and ANQGSEA.

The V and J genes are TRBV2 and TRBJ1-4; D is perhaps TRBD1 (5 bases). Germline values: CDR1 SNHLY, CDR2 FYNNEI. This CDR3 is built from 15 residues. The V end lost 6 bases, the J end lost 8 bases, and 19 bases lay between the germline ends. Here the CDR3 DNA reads TGTGCCAGCAGCCCCACGACAGAAAGCCGCGAAAAACTGTTTTTT. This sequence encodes CASSPTTESREKLFF.

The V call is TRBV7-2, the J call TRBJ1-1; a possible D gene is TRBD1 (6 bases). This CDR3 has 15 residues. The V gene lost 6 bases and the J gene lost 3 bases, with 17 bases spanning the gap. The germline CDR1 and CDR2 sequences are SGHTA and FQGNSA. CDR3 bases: TGTGCCAGCAGATTGGCGTGGGGGGCTTACACTGAAGCTTTCTTT. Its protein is CASRLAWGAYTEAFF.

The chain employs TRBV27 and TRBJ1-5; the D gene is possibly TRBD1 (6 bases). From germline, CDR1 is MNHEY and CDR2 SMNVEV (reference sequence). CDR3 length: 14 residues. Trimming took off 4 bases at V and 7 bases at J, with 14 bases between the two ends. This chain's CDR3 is CASSSQGGRQPQHF. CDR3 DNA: TGTGCCAGCAGTTCCCAAGGGGGGAGGCAGCCCCAGCATTTT.

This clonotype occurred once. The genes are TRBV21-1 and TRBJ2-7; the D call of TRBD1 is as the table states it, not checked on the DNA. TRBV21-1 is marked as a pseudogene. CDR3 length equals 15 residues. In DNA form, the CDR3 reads TGTGCCAGCAGCTCGACACCGGGTCGCCTTTGCGAGCAGTACTTC. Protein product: CASSSTPGRLCEQYF.

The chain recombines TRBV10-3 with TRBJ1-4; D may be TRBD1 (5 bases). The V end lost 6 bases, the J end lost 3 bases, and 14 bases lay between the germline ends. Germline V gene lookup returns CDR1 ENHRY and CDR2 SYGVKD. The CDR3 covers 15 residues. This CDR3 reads CAISLAGQANEKLFF. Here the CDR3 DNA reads TGTGCCATCAGCCTAGCTGGACAAGCTAATGAAAAACTGTTTTTT.

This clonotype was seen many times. Here the CDR3 DNA reads TGTGCCAGCAGCCCCTCTCCGGGACTAGGGACTCTCCAAGAGACCCAGTACTTC. Its protein product is CASSPSPGLGTLQETQYF. The chain recombines TRBV28 with TRBJ2-5, with 8 positions matching TRBD2. The CDR3 totals 18 residues. CDR1 and CDR2 (germline): MDHEN, SYDVKM. V shed 6 bases, J shed 1 base, and the junction held 16 bases outside the gene matches.

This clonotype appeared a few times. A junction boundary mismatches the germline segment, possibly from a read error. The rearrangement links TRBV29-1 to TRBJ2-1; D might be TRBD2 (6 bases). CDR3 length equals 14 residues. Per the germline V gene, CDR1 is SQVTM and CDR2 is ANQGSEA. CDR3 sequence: CSVGGGASFNEQFF. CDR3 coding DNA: TGCAGCGTTGGTGGCGGGGCATCCTTCAATGAGCAGTTCTTC.

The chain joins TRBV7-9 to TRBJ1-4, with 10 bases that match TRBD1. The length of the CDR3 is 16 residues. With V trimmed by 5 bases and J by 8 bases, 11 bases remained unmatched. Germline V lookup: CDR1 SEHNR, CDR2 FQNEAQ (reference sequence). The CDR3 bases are TGTGCCAGCAGCCCGACAGGGGGCCGGGGGAAGGAAAAACTGTTTTTT. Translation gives CASSPTGGRGKEKLFF.

The CDR3 nucleotides are TGTGCCACCAGTGATACCTACACGGATGAGCAGTTCTTC. The encoded protein is CATSDTYTDEQFF. The chain is built from TRBV24-1 and TRBJ2-1; D is unresolved. Between the trimmed V and J ends, which lost 3 bases and 8 bases, there was a span of 10 bases. Germline V gene data show CDR1 as KGHDR and CDR2 as SFDVKD. The CDR3 totals 13 residues.

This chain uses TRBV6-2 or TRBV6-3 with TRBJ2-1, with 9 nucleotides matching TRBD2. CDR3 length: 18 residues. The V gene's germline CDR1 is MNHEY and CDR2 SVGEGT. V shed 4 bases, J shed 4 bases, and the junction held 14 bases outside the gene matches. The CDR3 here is CASSCPTSGQLSYNEQFF. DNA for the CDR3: TGTGCCAGCAGTTGCCCGACTAGCGGACAGCTGAGTTACAATGAGCAGTTCTTC.

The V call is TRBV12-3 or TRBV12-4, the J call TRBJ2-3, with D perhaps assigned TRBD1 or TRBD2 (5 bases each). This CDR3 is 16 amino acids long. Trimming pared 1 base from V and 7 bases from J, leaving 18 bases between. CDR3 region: CASSLGPGYRGNTQYF. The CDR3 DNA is TGTGCCAGCAGTTTAGGGCCAGGGTATCGGGGAAATACGCAGTATTTT.

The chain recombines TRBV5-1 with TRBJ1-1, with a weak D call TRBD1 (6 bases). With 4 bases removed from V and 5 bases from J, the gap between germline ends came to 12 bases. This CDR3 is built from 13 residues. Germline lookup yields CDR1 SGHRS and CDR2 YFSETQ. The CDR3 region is CASSTGTRTEAFF. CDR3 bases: TGCGCCAGCAGCACAGGGACGCGGACTGAAGCTTTCTTT. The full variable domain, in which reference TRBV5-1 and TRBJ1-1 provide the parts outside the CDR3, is KAGVTQTPRYLIKTRGQQVTLSCSPISGHRSVSWYQQTPGQGLQFLFEYFSETQRNKGNFPGRFSGRQFSNSRSEMNVSTLELGDSALYLCASSTGTRTEAFFGQGTRLTVV.

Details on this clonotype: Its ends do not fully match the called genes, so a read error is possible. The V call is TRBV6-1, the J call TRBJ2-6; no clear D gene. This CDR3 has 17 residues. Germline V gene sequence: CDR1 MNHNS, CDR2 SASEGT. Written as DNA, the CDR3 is TGTGTCAGCAGTGGTGAAGGACCCTTCTCTGGGGCCAACGTCCTGACTTTC. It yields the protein CVSSGEGPFSGANVLTF.

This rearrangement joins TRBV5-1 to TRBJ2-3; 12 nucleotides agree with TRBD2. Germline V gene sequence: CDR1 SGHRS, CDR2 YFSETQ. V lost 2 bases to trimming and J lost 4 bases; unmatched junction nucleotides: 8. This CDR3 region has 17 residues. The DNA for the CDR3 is TGCGCCAGCAGCTTTAGTGTGACTAGCGGGGGTGCAGATACGCAGTATTTT. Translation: CASSFSVTSGGADTQYF.

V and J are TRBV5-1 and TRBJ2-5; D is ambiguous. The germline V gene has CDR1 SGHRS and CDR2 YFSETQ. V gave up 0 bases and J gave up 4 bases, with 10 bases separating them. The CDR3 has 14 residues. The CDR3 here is CASSLVFSAETQYF. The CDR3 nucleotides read TGCGCCAGCAGCTTGGTGTTCAGCGCAGAGACCCAGTACTTC.

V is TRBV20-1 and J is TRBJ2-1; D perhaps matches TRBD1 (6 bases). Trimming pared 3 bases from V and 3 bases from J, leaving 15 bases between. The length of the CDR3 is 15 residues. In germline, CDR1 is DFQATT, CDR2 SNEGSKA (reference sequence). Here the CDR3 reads CSARDSQGNYNEQFF. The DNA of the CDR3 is TGCAGTGCTAGGGATTCCCAGGGGAACTACAATGAGCAGTTCTTC.

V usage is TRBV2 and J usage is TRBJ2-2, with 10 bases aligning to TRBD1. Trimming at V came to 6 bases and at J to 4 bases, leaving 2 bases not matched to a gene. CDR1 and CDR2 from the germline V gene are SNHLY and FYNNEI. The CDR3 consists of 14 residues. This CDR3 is CASRGQGGTGELFF. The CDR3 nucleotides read TGTGCCAGCAGAGGACAGGGGGGCACCGGGGAGCTGTTTTTT.

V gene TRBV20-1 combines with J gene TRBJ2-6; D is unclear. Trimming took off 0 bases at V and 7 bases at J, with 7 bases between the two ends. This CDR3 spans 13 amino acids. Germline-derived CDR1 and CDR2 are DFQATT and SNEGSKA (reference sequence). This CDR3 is CSARDRPANVLTF. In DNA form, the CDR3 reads TGCAGTGCTAGAGACCGCCCCGCCAACGTCCTGACTTTC.

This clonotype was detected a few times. The CDR3 protein is CSVGQGRQTQYF. The CDR3 DNA sequence: TGCAGCGTTGGGCAGGGGAGACAGACCCAGTACTTC. The chain has TRBV29-1 and TRBJ2-5, with D possibly TRBD1 on 6 matching bases. Trimming stripped 4 bases from V and 6 bases from J, with 12 bases between. The germline V gene encodes CDR1 SQVTM and CDR2 ANQGSEA. The CDR3 is 12 residues long. Combining the CDR3 with reference TRBV29-1 and TRBJ2-5 gives the whole variable domain SAVISQKPSRDICQRGTSLTIQCQVDSQVTMMFWYRQQPGQSLTLIATANQGSEATYESGFVIDKFPISRPNLTFSTLTVSNMSPEDSSIYLCSVGQGRQTQYFGPGTRLLVL.

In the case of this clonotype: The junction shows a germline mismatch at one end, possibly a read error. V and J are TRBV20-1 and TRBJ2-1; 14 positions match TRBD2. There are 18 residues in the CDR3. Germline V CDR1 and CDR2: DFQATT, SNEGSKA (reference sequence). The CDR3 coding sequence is TGCAGTGCTGGAGAGCCGGGACTAGCGGGGGCGATCTACAATGAGCAGTTCTTC. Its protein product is CSAGEPGLAGAIYNEQFF.

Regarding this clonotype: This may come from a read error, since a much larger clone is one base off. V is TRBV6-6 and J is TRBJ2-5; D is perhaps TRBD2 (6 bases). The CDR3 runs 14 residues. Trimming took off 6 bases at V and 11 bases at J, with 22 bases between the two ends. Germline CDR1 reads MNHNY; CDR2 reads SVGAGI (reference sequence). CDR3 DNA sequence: TGTGCCAGCAGGGACGGGGGACCAAACAATGAGCAGTACTTC. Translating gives CASRDGGPNNEQYF.

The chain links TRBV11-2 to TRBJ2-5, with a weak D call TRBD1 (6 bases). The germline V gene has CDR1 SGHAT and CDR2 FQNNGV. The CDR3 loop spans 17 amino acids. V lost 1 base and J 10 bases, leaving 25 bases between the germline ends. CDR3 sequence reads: CASSLASQGTHLRDQYF. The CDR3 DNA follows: TGTGCCAGCAGCTTAGCATCGCAGGGGACGCACTTGAGGGACCAGTACTTC.

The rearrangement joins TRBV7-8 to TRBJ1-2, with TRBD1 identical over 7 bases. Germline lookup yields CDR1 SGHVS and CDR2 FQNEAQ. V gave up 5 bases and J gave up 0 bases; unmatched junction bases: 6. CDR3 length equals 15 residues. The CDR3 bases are TGTGCCAGCAGCCGAGGGACAGAAGCTAACTATGGCTACACCTTC. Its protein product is CASSRGTEANYGYTF.

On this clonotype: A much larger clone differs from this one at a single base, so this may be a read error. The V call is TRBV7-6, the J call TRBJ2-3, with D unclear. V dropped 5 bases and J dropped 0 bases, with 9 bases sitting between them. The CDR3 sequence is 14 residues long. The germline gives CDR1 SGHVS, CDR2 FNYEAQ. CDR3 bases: TGTGCCAGCAGCCTCGCGAAGAGCACAGATACGCAGTATTTT. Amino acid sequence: CASSLAKSTDTQYF.

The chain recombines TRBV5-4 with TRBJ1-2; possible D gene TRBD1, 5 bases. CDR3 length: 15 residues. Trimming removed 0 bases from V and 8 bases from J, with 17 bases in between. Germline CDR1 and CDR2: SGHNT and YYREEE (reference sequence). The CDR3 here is CASSLEIGRPGGYTF. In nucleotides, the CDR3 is TGTGCCAGCAGCTTGGAGATTGGCAGGCCAGGGGGCTACACCTTC.

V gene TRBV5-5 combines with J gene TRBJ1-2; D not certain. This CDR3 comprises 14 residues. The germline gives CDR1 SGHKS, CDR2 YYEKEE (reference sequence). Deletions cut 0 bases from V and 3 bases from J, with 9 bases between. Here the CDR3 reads CASSLAGLYYGYTF. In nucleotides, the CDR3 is TGTGCCAGCAGCTTGGCTGGGCTTTACTATGGCTACACCTTC.

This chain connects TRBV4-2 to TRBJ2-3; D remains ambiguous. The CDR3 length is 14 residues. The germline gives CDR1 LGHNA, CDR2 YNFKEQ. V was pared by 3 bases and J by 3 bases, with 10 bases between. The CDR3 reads CASSHVDGTDTQYF. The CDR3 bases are TGTGCCAGCAGCCATGTGGACGGGACAGATACGCAGTATTTT.

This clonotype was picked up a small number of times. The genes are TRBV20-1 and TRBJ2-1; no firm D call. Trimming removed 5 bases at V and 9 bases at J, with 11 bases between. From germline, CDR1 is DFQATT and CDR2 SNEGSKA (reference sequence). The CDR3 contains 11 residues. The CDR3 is CSAPSDAEQFF. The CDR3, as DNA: TGCAGTGCTCCCTCTGACGCTGAGCAGTTCTTC.

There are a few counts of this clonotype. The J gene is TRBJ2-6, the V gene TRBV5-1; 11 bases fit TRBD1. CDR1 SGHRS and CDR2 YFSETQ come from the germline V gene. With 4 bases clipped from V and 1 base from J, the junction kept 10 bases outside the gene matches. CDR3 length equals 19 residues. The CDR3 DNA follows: TGCGCCAGCAGCAGCCTTCCGGGACAGGGGGGATCTGGGGCCAACGTCCTGACTTTC. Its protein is CASSSLPGQGGSGANVLTF.

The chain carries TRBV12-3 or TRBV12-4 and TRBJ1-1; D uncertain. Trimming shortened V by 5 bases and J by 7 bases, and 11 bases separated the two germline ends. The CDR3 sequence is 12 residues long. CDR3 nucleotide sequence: TGTGCCAGCAGTGAAGTGGAGGGTGAAGCTTTCTTT. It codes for CASSEVEGEAFF.